These 31 T cell receptor beta chains were all obtained from the same sample, sequenced in a study of cytomegalovirus exposure and HLA in healthy donors. With 60 Vbeta and 13 Jbeta primers, the PCR was carried out. Method: immunoSEQ multiplex PCR; TCRdb's copy keeps in-frame clones and lacks some. The table has 250,000 to 350,000 clones, roughly 70% seen once; the top ten hold approximately 2.1%. Sequenced input: PBMCs. The receptors shown here come from a female donor in good health and CMV-seronegative.

This chain connects TRBV7-6 to TRBJ2-3, with TRBD1 identical over 7 bases. CDR1 SGHVS and CDR2 FNYEAQ come from the germline V gene. Trimming cost V 8 bases and J 5 bases; bases outside gene matches: 4. This CDR3 has 12 residues. The DNA of the CDR3 is TGTGCCAGCGGCACAGGGGTAGATACGCAGTATTTT. Amino acid sequence: CASGTGVDTQYF.

The chain recombines TRBV29-1 with TRBJ1-1, with D possibly TRBD1 on 5 matching bases. Trimming took 4 bases from V and 1 from J, leaving 13 bases between them. The CDR3 loop spans 14 amino acids. CDR1 SQVTM and CDR2 ANQGSEA come from the germline V gene. The CDR3 spells CSVAAGTANTEAFF. The CDR3 DNA follows: TGCAGCGTTGCCGCCGGGACTGCGAACACTGAAGCTTTCTTT.

CDR3 amino acids: CASRGGLGTDTQYF. As DNA, the CDR3 is TGTGCCAGCAGGGGGGGATTGGGCACAGATACGCAGTATTTT. The rearrangement links TRBV6-5 to TRBJ2-3; TRBD2 might be the D (6 bases). This CDR3 spans 14 amino acids. Trimming stripped 6 bases from V and 1 base from J, with 11 bases between. CDR1 and CDR2 from the germline V gene are MNHEY and SVGAGI.

The chain has TRBV27 and TRBJ2-5, with 11 bases that match TRBD2. V lost 2 bases, J lost 2 bases, and 1 base stayed unmatched. From germline, CDR1 is MNHEY and CDR2 SMNVEV (reference sequence). This CDR3 spans 15 amino acids. DNA for the CDR3: TGTGCCAGCAGTTTAACTAGCGGGAGACAAGAGACCCAGTACTTC. This encodes CASSLTSGRQETQYF.

This sequence joins TRBV10-3 and TRBJ1-5; D remains unclear. Trimming stripped 10 bases from V and 3 bases from J, with 16 bases between. The CDR3 covers 14 residues. Germline assignment: CDR1 ENHRY and CDR2 SYGVKD. The CDR3 reads CATGGQTSNQPQHF. The CDR3 DNA reads TGTGCCACGGGAGGGCAGACGTCCAATCAGCCCCAGCATTTT.

On this clone: Other DNA sequences in this specimen translate into the identical CDR3. V usage is TRBV5-1 and J usage is TRBJ2-7; 7 positions match TRBD2. This CDR3 region has 18 residues. CDR1 is SGHRS and CDR2 is YFSETQ in the germline V gene. Losses at the gene ends were 6 bases for V and 4 bases for J; bases not matched to a gene: 22. The CDR3 spells CASKSEPAGRSFQYEQYF. In nucleotides, the CDR3 is TGCGCCAGCAAATCGGAACCAGCGGGAAGATCTTTCCAATACGAGCAGTACTTC. The variable domain in full, with the rest retrieved from reference TRBV5-1 and TRBJ2-7, is KAGVTQTPRYLIKTRGQQVTLSCSPISGHRSVSWYQQTPGQGLQFLFEYFSETQRNKGNFPGRFSGRQFSNSRSEMNVSTLELGDSALYLCASKSEPAGRSFQYEQYFGPGTRLTVT.

This sequence joins TRBV7-9 and TRBJ2-6; 9 bases align to TRBD1. Germline V CDR1 and CDR2: SEHNR, FQNEAQ (reference sequence). V lost 5 bases to trimming and J lost 1 base; unmatched junction nucleotides: 9. The CDR3 contains 18 residues. The CDR3 DNA follows: TGTGCCAGCAGCGCCTGGACAGGGGCGACATCTGGGGCCAACGTCCTGACTTTC. It encodes CASSAWTGATSGANVLTF.

The chain links TRBV6-6 to TRBJ2-7; maybe TRBD2 (6 bases). CDR3 length: 15 amino acids. With 2 bases removed from V and 2 bases from J, the gap between germline ends came to 13 bases. Germline values: CDR1 MNHNY, CDR2 SVGAGI (reference sequence). This CDR3 is CASSYTGLQTYEQYF. CDR3 nucleotides: TGTGCCAGCAGTTACACGGGACTCCAAACCTACGAGCAGTACTTC.

The rearrangement uses TRBV7-9 and TRBJ2-1, with 8 bases aligning to TRBD2. This CDR3 has 15 amino acids. Germline-derived CDR1 and CDR2 are SEHNR and FQNEAQ (reference sequence). V shed 5 bases and J 6 bases; nucleotides not matched to a gene: 9. The CDR3 is CASSTPGLGFNEQFF. The CDR3 bases are TGTGCCAGCAGCACTCCGGGACTAGGATTCAATGAGCAGTTCTTC.

Comment on this clone: This CDR3 is also generated by other DNA sequences in the sample. The CDR3 region has the DNA TGCGCCAGCAGCTTTGGGCAGGGCCCAGATACGCAGTATTTT. It specifies CASSFGQGPDTQYF. The chain joins TRBV5-1 to TRBJ2-3, with D possibly matching TRBD1 (5 bases). The CDR3 sequence is 14 residues long. With 2 bases removed from V and 4 bases from J, the gap between germline ends came to 11 bases. The germline V gene encodes CDR1 SGHRS and CDR2 YFSETQ.

This clone turned up a few times. The chain joins TRBV11-2 to TRBJ2-2; D not certain. The V end lost 1 base, the J end lost 7 bases, and 10 bases lay between the germline ends. The germline CDR1 and CDR2 sequences are SGHAT and FQNNGV. CDR3 length: 14 amino acids. Here the CDR3 DNA reads TGTGCCAGCAGCTTAGTGGTGGCAAACGGGGAGCTGTTTTTT. Its translation is CASSLVVANGELFF. The complete variable domain, with remaining parts taken from reference TRBV11-2 and TRBJ2-2, reads EAGVAQSPRYKIIEKRQSVAFWCNPISGHATLYWYQQILGQGPKLLIQFQNNGVVDDSQLPKDRFSAERLKGVDSTLKIQPAKLEDSAVYLCASSLVVANGELFFGEGSRLTVL.

This clone was counted only a few times. The chain is built from TRBV5-1 and TRBJ1-6; 9 nucleotides align to TRBD1. The CDR3 sequence is 14 residues long. The ends lost 4 bases at V and 9 bases at J; junction bases unmatched: 5. Germline V gives CDR1 SGHRS, CDR2 YFSETQ. CDR3 residues: CASSAGTGTSPLHF. The DNA for the CDR3 is TGCGCCAGCAGCGCCGGGACAGGGACTTCACCCCTCCACTTT.

This clone was seen a few times. V usage is TRBV11-3 and J usage is TRBJ1-3, with TRBD1 matching 7 bases. This CDR3 comprises 15 residues. Unmatched junction bases numbered 4, after V lost 3 bases and J lost 2 bases. In germline, CDR1 is SGHNT, CDR2 YENEEA. The CDR3 DNA reads as TGTGCCAGCAGCTTCGCCACAGGGGCTGGAAACACCATATATTTT. Its protein is CASSFATGAGNTIYF.

The chain carries TRBV21-1 and TRBJ2-5; TRBD1 is the table's D call and was not checked against the DNA. TRBV21-1 is recorded as a pseudogene. The CDR3 loop spans 15 amino acids. The CDR3 loop is CASSKHRRGGETQYF. The DNA of the CDR3 is TGTGCCAGCAGCAAACACCGCAGGGGCGGTGAGACCCAGTACTTC.

This chain joins TRBV7-2 and TRBJ2-7; 9 bases align to TRBD1. J gave up 5 bases and V 5 bases, and 7 bases lay outside the gene matches. Germline CDR1 is SGHTA and CDR2 is FQGNSA. CDR3 length equals 14 residues. The CDR3 coding sequence is TGTGCCAGCAGCATTCGACAGGGGGGCGACGAGCAGTACTTC. Residues: CASSIRQGGDEQYF.

This rearrangement joins TRBV10-3 to TRBJ1-4; 12 bases line up with TRBD1. CDR3 length: 19 amino acids. J was trimmed by 7 bases and V by 0 bases; bases with no gene match: 12. Germline CDR1 ENHRY, CDR2 SYGVKD. The CDR3 DNA sequence: TGTGCCATCAGTGAGTCGGGGACAGGGGGCGCGAATATAGCTGAAAAACTGTTTTTT. As protein: CAISESGTGGANIAEKLFF.

The V and J genes are TRBV7-6 and TRBJ2-5, with D maybe TRBD1 (6 bases). V lost 4 bases, J lost 2 bases, and 14 bases lay in between. This CDR3 has 15 amino acids. Germline V lookup: CDR1 SGHVS, CDR2 FNYEAQ. The CDR3 region has the DNA TGTGCCAGCAGCTCGAGATACAGGGAGCAAGAGACCCAGTACTTC. Translation gives CASSSRYREQETQYF.

V is TRBV5-4 and J is TRBJ2-7; 9 bases match TRBD2. V lost 0 bases and J lost 2; bases outside the gene matches: 6. The CDR3 is 16 amino acids. The germline CDR1 and CDR2 sequences are SGHNT and YYREEE (reference sequence). CDR3 sequence: CASSLGLAGVPYEQYF. The CDR3 nucleotides are TGTGCCAGCAGCTTGGGATTAGCGGGAGTCCCCTACGAGCAGTACTTC.

This chain joins TRBV10-1 and TRBJ2-3, with TRBD2 identical over 9 bases. From germline, CDR1 is WNHNN and CDR2 SYGVQD (reference sequence). The CDR3 has 16 amino acids. J was trimmed by 1 base and V by 2 bases; bases with no gene match: 4. In DNA form, the CDR3 reads TGCGCCAGCAGTGAGAGACTAGCGGCCGGCACAGATACGCAGTATTTT. This gives the protein CASSERLAAGTDTQYF.

The gene calls are TRBV6-6 and TRBJ1-2, with TRBD1 matching 9 bases. V lost 6 bases and J lost 7; bases outside the gene matches: 6. The CDR3 length is 13 residues. The germline gives CDR1 MNHNY, CDR2 SVGAGI (reference sequence). The CDR3 DNA is TGTGCCAGCAGCCCGACAGGGGGTGGTGGCTACACCTTC. Amino acid sequence: CASSPTGGGGYTF.

The sample holds one count of this clone. The chain has TRBV6-5 and TRBJ2-7, with D possibly TRBD2 on 5 matching bases. The CDR3 contains 11 residues. Per germline, CDR1 MNHEY and CDR2 SVGAGI. The ends were cut back, 8 bases at V and 7 bases at J, with 12 bases in the middle. The CDR3 loop is CASGRGEEQYF. CDR3 DNA sequence: TGTGCCAGCGGCCGTGGGGAGGAGCAGTACTTC.

The sample holds a few counts of this clone. This chain links TRBV7-2 with TRBJ1-2; a possible D gene is TRBD1 (5 bases). The CDR3 loop spans 14 amino acids. V was shortened by 5 bases and J by 3 bases, with 13 bases between the two germline ends. Germline-derived CDR1 and CDR2 are SGHTA and FQGNSA. CDR3 bases: TGTGCCAGCAGCCCTAACTGGGGCGACTATGGCTACACCTTC. Its translation: CASSPNWGDYGYTF. Variable domain in full (rest from reference TRBV7-2 and TRBJ1-2): GAGVSQSPSNKVTEKGKDVELRCDPISGHTALYWYRQSLGQGLEFLIYFQGNSAPDKSGLPSDRFSAERTGGSVSTLTIQRTQQEDSAVYLCASSPNWGDYGYTFGSGTRLTVV.

The V and J genes are TRBV10-3 and TRBJ1-5; 10 nucleotides line up with TRBD1. V dropped 6 bases and J dropped 6; count of bases not matched to a gene: 8. The V gene's germline CDR1 is ENHRY and CDR2 SYGVKD. This CDR3 has 15 residues. Written as DNA, the CDR3 is TGTGCCATCAGCCCGGGACAGGGGCTGGGTCAGCCCCAGCATTTT. It yields the protein CAISPGQGLGQPQHF.

The CDR3 sequence is CASSVGAGADTEAFF. DNA for the CDR3: TGTGCCAGCAGCGTAGGAGCAGGGGCGGACACTGAAGCTTTCTTT. The rearrangement uses TRBV9 and TRBJ1-1, with a possible D match to TRBD1 (6 bases). The length of the CDR3 is 15 residues. Germline CDR1 reads SGDLS; CDR2 reads YYNGEE. Trimming took off 0 bases at V and 3 bases at J, with 12 bases between the two ends.

This clone came up a few times. The genes are TRBV19 and TRBJ1-5, with TRBD1 matching 8 bases. Germline V gene lookup returns CDR1 LNHDA and CDR2 SQIVND (reference sequence). The V segment lost 7 bases and the J segment 6 bases; nucleotides outside the gene matches: 8. This CDR3 contains 14 residues. The CDR3 reads CASNRGQVIQPQHF. The CDR3 DNA reads as TGTGCCAGTAATAGGGGACAGGTGATTCAGCCCCAGCATTTT.

This rearrangement joins TRBV30 to TRBJ1-4; D is perhaps TRBD1 (5 bases). Trimming stripped 3 bases from V and 3 bases from J, with 8 bases between. The CDR3 has 13 amino acids. The germline V gene has CDR1 GTSNPN and CDR2 SVGIG (reference sequence). The CDR3: CAWSRVSNEKLFF. CDR3 bases: TGTGCCTGGAGCAGGGTCTCTAATGAAAAACTGTTTTTT.

The V call is TRBV14, the J call TRBJ2-4, with D possibly being TRBD1 (5 bases). Germline V CDR1 and CDR2: SGHDN, FVKESK. There are 14 residues in the CDR3. Trimming shortened V by 1 base and J by 1 base, and 5 bases separated the two germline ends. CDR3 region: CASSQAGAKNIQYF. DNA for the CDR3: TGTGCCAGCAGCCAAGCAGGGGCCAAAAACATTCAGTACTTC.

This chain connects TRBV6-5 to TRBJ2-5; 9 bases agree with TRBD1. V gave up 5 bases and J gave up 0 bases; unmatched junction bases: 4. Germline CDR1 and CDR2: MNHEY and SVGAGI. The CDR3 consists of 15 residues. The CDR3, as DNA: TGTGCCAGCAGTCGCGGGACAGGGTACCAAGAGACCCAGTACTTC. It encodes CASSRGTGYQETQYF.

The chain links TRBV6-1 to TRBJ1-1; TRBD1 matches at 8 bases. Germline assignment: CDR1 MNHNS and CDR2 SASEGT. J gave up 5 bases and V 4 bases, and 6 bases lay outside the gene matches. CDR3 length: 14 amino acids. The CDR3 region is CASSAWTGWTEAFF. DNA of the CDR3: TGTGCCAGCAGTGCCTGGACAGGGTGGACTGAAGCTTTCTTT.

The rearrangement links TRBV7-6 to TRBJ1-6, with unresolved D. V gave up 4 bases and J gave up 5 bases, with 18 bases separating them. This CDR3 is built from 17 residues. The germline CDR1 and CDR2 sequences are SGHVS and FNYEAQ. The CDR3 DNA follows: TGTGCCAGCAGCTGGTCCGTTGAGGCAGCTAATAATTCACCCCTCCACTTT. Translation: CASSWSVEAANNSPLHF.

The rearrangement joins TRBV4-1 to TRBJ1-5; no firm D call. CDR1 and CDR2 (germline): MGHRA, YSYEKL. CDR3 length equals 14 residues. V dropped 1 base and J dropped 0 bases, with 4 bases sitting between them. The CDR3 region is CASSQGHSNQPQHF. CDR3 sequence (DNA): TGCGCCAGCAGCCAAGGTCATAGCAATCAGCCCCAGCATTTT.